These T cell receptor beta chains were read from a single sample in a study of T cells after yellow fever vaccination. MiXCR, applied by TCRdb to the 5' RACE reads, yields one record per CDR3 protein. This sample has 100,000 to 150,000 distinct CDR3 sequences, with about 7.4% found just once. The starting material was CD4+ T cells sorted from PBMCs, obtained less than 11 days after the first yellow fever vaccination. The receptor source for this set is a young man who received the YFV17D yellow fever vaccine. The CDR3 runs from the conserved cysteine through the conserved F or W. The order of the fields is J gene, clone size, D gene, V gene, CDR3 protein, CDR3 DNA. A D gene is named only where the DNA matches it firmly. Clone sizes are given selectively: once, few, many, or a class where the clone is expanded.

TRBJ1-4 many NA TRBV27 CASSFGGVGEKLFF TGTGCCAGCAGTTTTGGGGGGGTTGGGGAAAAACTGTTTTTT
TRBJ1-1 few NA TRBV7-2 CASSLVRGTEAFF TGTGCCAGCAGCTTAGTGAGGGGCACTGAAGCTTTCTTT
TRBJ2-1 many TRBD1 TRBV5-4 CASSADRGFYNEQFF TGTGCCAGCAGCGCGGACAGGGGCTTTTACAATGAGCAGTTCTTC
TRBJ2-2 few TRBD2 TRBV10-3 CAISELAGTTGELFF TGTGCCATCAGTGAACTAGCGGGGACCACCGGGGAGCTGTTTTTT
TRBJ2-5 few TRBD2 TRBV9 CASSERGAEETQYF TGTGCCAGCAGCGAGCGGGGGGCAGAAGAGACCCAGTACTTC
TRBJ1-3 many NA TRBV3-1 CASSQRQISGNTIYF TGTGCCAGCAGCCAACGACAAATCTCTGGAAACACCATATATTTT
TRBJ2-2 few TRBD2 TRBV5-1 CASSGLAVTGELFF TGCGCCAGCAGCGGACTAGCCGTCACCGGGGAGCTGTTTTTT
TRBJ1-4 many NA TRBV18 CASSWQGQEKLFF TGTGCCAGCTCTTGGCAGGGTCAGGAAAAACTGTTTTTT
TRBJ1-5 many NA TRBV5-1 CASSLEGQRKHF TGCGCCAGCAGCTTGGAGGGCCAGAGAAAGCATTTT
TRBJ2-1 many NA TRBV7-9 CASSPRSSYNEQFF TGTGCCAGCAGCCCGAGAAGCTCCTACAATGAGCAGTTCTTC
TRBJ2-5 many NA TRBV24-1 CATSGLAAGQETQYF TGTGCCACCAGTGGGCTGGCGGCGGGACAAGAGACCCAGTACTTC
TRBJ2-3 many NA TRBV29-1 CSVEGARYTQYF TGCAGCGTTGAAGGGGCACGGTATACGCAGTATTTT
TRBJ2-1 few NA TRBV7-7 CASSTSGSSYNEQFF TGTGCCAGCAGCACCTCTGGAAGCTCCTACAATGAGCAGTTCTTC
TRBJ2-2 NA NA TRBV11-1 CASSLPSGSVGELFF TGTGCCAGCAGCCTCCCGTCAGGGTCCGTCGGGGAGCTGTTTTTT